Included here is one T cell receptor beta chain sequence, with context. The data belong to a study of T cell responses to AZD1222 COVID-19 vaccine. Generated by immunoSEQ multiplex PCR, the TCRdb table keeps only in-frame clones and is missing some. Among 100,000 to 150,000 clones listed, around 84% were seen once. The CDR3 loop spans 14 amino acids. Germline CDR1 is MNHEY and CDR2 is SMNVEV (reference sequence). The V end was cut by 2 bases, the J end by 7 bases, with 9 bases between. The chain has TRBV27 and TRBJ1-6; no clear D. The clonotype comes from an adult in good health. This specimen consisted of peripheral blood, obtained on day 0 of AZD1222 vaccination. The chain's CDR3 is CASSLGQPNSPLHF. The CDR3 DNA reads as TGTGCCAGCAGTTTAGGGCAGCCAAATTCACCCCTCCACTTT.